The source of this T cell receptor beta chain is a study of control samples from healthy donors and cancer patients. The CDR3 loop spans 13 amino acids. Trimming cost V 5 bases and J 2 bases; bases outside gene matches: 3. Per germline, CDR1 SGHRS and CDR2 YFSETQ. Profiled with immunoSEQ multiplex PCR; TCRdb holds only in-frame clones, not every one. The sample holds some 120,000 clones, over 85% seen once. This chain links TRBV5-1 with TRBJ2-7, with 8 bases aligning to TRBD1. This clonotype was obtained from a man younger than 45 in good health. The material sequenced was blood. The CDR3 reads CASRTDRAYEQYF. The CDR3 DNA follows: TGCGCCAGCAGAACGGACAGGGCCTACGAGCAGTACTTC.